In this sample, the clone carrying this T cell receptor (beta chain) turned up many times. Germline V gene data show CDR1 as SGDLS and CDR2 as YYNGEE. The CDR3 loop spans 14 amino acids. V dropped 0 bases and J dropped 10; count of bases not matched to a gene: 3. This sample stems from a study of blood T cells in healthy people across ages. The second PCR ran roughly 7 to 12 cycles with a sample-barcoded 5' primer and J-beta primers. TCRdb fed the 5' RACE reads into MiXCR, producing one record per CDR3 protein. This table holds 590,000 or so distinct CDR3 sequences, about 30% found once. Material: blood. The TCR originated in a woman older than 75 in good health. This chain joins TRBV9 and TRBJ2-1, with TRBD2 identical over 11 bases. The chain's CDR3 is CASSVGSSGGEQFF. The CDR3 bases are TGTGCCAGCAGCGTAGGTTCTAGCGGGGGGGAGCAGTTCTTC.